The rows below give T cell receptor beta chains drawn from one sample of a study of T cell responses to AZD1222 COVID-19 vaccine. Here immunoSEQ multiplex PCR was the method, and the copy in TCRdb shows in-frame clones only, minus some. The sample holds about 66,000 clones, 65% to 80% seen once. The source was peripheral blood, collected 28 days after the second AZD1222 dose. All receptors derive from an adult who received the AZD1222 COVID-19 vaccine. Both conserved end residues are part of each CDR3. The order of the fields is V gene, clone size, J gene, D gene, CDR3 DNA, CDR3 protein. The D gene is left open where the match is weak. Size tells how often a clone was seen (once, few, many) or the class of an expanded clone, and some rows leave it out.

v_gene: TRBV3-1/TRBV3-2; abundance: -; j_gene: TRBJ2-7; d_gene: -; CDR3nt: TGTGCCAGCAGCGCTAGCTCCACCTCCACCCGAGAGCAGTACTTC; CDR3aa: CASSASSTSTREQYF
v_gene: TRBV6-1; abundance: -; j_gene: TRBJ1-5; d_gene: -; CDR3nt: TGTGCCAGCCGACCTGGGCAGGGTCCCCAGCATTTT; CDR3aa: CASRPGQGPQHF
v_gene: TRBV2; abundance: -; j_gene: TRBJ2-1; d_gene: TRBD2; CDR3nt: TGTGCCAGCGATGGCGGGGGGGCCTGGAATGAGCAGTTCTTC; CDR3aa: CASDGGGAWNEQFF
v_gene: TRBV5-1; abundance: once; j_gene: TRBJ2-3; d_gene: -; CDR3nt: TGCGCCAGCACCTCACTGACTAGCACAGATACGCAGTATTTT; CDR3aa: CASTSLTSTDTQYF
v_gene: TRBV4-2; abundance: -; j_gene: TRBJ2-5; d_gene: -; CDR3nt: TGTGCCAGCAGCCCCTTAGGGACCAGTTCGGGAGAGACCCAGTACTTC; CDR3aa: CASSPLGTSSGETQYF
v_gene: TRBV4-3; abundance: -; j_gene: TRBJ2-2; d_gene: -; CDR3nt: TGCGCCAGCAGCCAAGATCTTACGGGAAACACCGGGGAGCTGTTTTTT; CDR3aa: CASSQDLTGNTGELFF
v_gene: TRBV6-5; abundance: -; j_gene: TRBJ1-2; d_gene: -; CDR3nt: TGTGCCAGCAGTTCCCAAGGAGGGGGGCGCGGCTACACCTTC; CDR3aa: CASSSQGGGRGYTF
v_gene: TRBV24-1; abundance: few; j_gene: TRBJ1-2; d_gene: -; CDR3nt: TGTGCCACCAGTGAATGGGACGGTGGCTACACCTTC; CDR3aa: CATSEWDGGYTF
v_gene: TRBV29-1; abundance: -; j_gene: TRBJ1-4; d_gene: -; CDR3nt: TGCAGCGGGGGGATAACTAATGAAAAACTGTTTTTT; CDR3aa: CSGGITNEKLFF
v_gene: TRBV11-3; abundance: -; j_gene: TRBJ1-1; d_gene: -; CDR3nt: TGTGCCAGCAGCTTAATCGGAGAGAACACTGAAGCTTTCTTT; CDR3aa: CASSLIGENTEAFF
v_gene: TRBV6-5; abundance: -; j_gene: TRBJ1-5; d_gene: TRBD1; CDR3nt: TGTGCCAGCAGAGCCGACAGGGAAGGCAATCAGCCCCAGCATTTT; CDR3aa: CASRADREGNQPQHF